This T cell receptor beta chain was recovered during a study of cytomegalovirus exposure and HLA in healthy donors. The V segment lost 6 bases and the J segment 2 bases; nucleotides outside the gene matches: 9. Germline lookup yields CDR1 MNHEY and CDR2 SVGAGI. The CDR3 loop spans 15 amino acids. General observations from the study: With later analysis, a missense DCLRE1C variant became linked to TCR beta V- and J-gene trimming. An analysis done earlier found most TCR beta V segments productive about 90% or about 30% of the time. Accurate prediction of most subjects' HLA-A and HLA-B alleles from TCR beta sequences was reported.

13 Jbeta primers and 60 Vbeta primers were used for the PCR. Clones were sequenced by immunoSEQ multiplex PCR, and TCRdb holds only the in-frame ones, with some missing. The table records 170,000 or so clones, 70% to 85% of them present only once. With regard to this clone: Its antigen is not known.

V and J are TRBV6-5 and TRBJ1-2; 7 bases map to TRBD1. The source is a man aged 18-30 years in good health and CMV-seronegative. The specimen sequenced was PBMCs. CDR3 coding DNA: TGTGCCAGCAGGGACGCGGGACAGATGAACTATGGCTACACCTTC. Residues: CASRDAGQMNYGYTF.